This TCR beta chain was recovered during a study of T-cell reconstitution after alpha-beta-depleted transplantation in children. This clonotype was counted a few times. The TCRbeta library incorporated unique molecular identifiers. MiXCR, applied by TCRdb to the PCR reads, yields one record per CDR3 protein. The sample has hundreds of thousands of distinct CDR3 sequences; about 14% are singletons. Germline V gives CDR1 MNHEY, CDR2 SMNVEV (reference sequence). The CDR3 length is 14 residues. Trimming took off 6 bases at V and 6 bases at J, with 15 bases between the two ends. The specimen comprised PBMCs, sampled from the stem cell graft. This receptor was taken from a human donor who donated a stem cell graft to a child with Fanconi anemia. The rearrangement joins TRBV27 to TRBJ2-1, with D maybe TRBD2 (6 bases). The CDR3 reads CASSPGRRGNEQFF. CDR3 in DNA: TGTGCCAGCAGCCCGGGGCGGAGGGGCAATGAGCAGTTCTTC.